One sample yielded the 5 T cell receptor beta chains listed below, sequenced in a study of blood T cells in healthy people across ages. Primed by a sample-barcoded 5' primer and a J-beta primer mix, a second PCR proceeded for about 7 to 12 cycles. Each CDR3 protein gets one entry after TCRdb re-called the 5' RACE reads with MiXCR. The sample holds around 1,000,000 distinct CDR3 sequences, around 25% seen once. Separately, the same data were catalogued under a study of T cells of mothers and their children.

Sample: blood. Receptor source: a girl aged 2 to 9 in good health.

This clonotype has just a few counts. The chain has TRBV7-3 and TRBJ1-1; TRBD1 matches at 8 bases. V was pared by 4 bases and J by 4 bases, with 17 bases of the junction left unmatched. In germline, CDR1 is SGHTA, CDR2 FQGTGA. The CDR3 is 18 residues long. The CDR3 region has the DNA TGTGCCAGCAGCTCCACCTTTATCCGACAGGGGTTAGGCACTGAAGCTTTCTTT. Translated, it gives CASSSTFIRQGLGTEAFF.

CDR3 residues: CASGLEQGPYNEQFF. CDR3 bases: TGTGCTAGTGGTTTGGAACAGGGACCCTACAATGAGCAGTTCTTC. J is TRBJ2-1 and V is TRBV12-5, with a weak D call TRBD1 (6 bases). Trimming pared 1 base from V and 2 bases from J, leaving 9 bases between. The V gene's germline CDR1 is LGHNT and CDR2 FRNRAP. This CDR3 has 15 residues.

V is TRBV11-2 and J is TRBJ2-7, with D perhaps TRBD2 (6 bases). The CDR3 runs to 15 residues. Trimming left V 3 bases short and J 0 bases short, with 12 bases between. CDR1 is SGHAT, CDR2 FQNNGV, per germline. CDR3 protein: CASSFGAGSSYEQYF. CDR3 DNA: TGTGCCAGCAGCTTTGGGGCCGGGAGCTCCTACGAGCAGTACTTC. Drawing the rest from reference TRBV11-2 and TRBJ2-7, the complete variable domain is EAGVAQSPRYKIIEKRQSVAFWCNPISGHATLYWYQQILGQGPKLLIQFQNNGVVDDSQLPKDRFSAERLKGVDSTLKIQPAKLEDSAVYLCASSFGAGSSYEQYFGPGTRLTVT.

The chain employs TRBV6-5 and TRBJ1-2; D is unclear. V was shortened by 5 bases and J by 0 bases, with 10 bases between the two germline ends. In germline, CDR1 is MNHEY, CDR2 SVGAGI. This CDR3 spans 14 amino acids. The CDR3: CASSTRPTNYGYTF. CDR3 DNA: TGTGCCAGCAGTACCCGCCCTACTAACTATGGCTACACCTTC.

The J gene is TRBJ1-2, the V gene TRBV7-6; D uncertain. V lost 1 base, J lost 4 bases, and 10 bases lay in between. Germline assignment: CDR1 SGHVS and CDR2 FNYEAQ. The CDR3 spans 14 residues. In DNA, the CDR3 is TGTGCCAGCAGCTTAGGTCACAGTGTCTATGGCTACACCTTC. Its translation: CASSLGHSVYGYTF.